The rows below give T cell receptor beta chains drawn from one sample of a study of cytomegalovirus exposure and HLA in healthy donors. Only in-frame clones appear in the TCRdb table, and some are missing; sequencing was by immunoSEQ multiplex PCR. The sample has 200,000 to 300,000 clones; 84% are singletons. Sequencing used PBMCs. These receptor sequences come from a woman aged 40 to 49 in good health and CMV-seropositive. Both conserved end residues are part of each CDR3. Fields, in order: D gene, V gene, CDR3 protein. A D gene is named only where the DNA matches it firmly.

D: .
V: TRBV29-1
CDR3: CSVHRANYGYTF

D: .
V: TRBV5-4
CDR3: CASSARGYTDTQYF

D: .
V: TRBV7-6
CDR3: CASSPWGGANTEAFF

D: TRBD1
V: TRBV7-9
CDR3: CASSFPGGRGADTQYF

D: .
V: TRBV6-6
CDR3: CASSYSDSQGEQYF

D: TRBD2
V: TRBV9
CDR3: CASSAGDYQGETQYF

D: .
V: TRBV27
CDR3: CASSLSRLVGYTF

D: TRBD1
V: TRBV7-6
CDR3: CASSLADRPEQFF

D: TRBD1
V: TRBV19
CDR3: CASSLLQGAYYNEQFF

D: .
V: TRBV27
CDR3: CASSLGQYPSYYGYTF

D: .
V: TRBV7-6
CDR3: CASSLERAGTRWDGYTF

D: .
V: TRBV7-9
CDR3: CASSSPVGMNTEAFF

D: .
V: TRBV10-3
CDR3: CAISGGGPGYTF

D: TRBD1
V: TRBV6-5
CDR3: CASSYAGQPNTEAFF

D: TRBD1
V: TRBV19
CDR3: CASSISGQGGFSNQPQHF

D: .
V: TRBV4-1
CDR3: CASSQGSGVREKLFF

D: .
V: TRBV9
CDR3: CASSSRGGVGGNTIYF

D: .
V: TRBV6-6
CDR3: CARYSGTPMADTQYF